This section outlines one T cell receptor beta chain sequence together with its context. This sample is drawn from a study of cytomegalovirus exposure and HLA in healthy donors. The CDR3 length is 13 residues. Germline V gene sequence: CDR1 SGHAT, CDR2 FQNNGV. The V end was cut by 2 bases, the J end by 5 bases, with 7 bases between. This PCR relied on a set of 60 Vbeta primers and 13 Jbeta primers. Using immunoSEQ multiplex PCR, the repertoire was profiled, and TCRdb retains in-frame clones only, with some absent. The sample carries roughly 130,000 clones, roughly 76% recorded once. This TCR was sampled from a man aged 25 to 40 in good health and CMV-seronegative. The chain is built from TRBV11-2 and TRBJ1-5; no clear D gene. The sequencing sample was made of PBMCs. CDR3 region: CASSLSFDQPQHF. Written as DNA, the CDR3 is TGTGCCAGCAGCTTATCGTTTGATCAGCCCCAGCATTTT.